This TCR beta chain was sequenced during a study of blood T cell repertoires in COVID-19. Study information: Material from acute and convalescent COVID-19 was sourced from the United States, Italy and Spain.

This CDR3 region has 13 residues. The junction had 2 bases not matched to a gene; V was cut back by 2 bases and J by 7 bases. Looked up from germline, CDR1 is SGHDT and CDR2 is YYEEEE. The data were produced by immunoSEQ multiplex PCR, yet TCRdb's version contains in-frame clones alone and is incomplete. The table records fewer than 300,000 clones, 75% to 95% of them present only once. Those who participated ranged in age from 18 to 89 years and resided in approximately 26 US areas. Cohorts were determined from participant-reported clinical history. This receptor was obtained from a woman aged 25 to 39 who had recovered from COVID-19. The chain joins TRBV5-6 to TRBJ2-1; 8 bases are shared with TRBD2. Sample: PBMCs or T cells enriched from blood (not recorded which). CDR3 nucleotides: TGTGCCAGCAGCTTCGGGACTAGTAATGAGCAGTTCTTC. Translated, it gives CASSFGTSNEQFF.